The 7 T cell receptor beta chains reported below all come from one sample, sequenced in a study of CXCR3-negative and CXCR3-positive naive CD8 T cells (dated by TCRdb to between 2019 and 2020). Overall study outcomes, separate from this receptor: Compared with CXCR3-negative naive cells, CXCR3-positive naive cells had TRB CDR3s with higher hydrophobicity (lower Kidera factor 4), lower energy, and higher strength and volume indices.

The sequencer was a NextSeq 550. The Human TCR Profiling Kit (MiLaboratory) was used to make UMI-labeled 5' RACE TRB cDNA libraries. One entry per CDR3 protein sequence results from the TCRdb reprocessing of the reads, with DNA left out. The sample's records list around 120,000 distinct CDR3 sequences. The top ten clonotypes cover about 0.61% of the sample. Their target antigens are unknown. Sequenced material: naive CXCR3+ CD8+ T cells from blood. The label giving this sample's cell subset or site can be read as: CD45RO-CCR7+CD27+CD95- naive CD8+ T cells expressing CXCR3 (TNR3+). These receptors came from a human donor in good health. Some clones in this sample may be carry-over from other donors' samples.

The chain joins TRBV19 to TRBJ1-1. The germline V gene encodes CDR1 LNHDA and CDR2 SQIVND (reference sequence). The CDR3 contains 13 residues. The CDR3 here is CASRIGGNTEAFF.

The chain is built from TRBV10-3 and TRBJ1-1; the D gene TCRdb calls, TRBD1, cannot be checked with no DNA. This CDR3 is built from 15 residues. Germline CDR1 is ENHRY and CDR2 is SYGVKD. This CDR3 reads CAISEGTGVGTEAFF.

This rearrangement joins TRBV11-2 to TRBJ1-4; without DNA, the TCRdb call of TRBD1 cannot be checked. The length of the CDR3 is 16 residues. Germline V gene lookup returns CDR1 SGHAT and CDR2 FQNNGV. The CDR3 protein is CASSLPRTDEDEKLFF.

The J gene is TRBJ2-1, the V gene TRBV7-7; TCRdb's D gene call, TRBD2, goes unchecked for lack of DNA. The CDR3 runs to 13 residues. Germline CDR1 reads SSHAT; CDR2 reads FNYEAQ (reference sequence). CDR3 sequence: CASSPGTSYEQFF.

This chain uses TRBV7-9 with TRBJ1-1; with no DNA, the TCRdb D assignment of TRBD1 cannot be verified. The CDR3 sequence is 17 residues long. The V gene's germline CDR1 is SEHNR and CDR2 FQNEAQ (reference sequence). This chain's CDR3 is CASSPRDRDGVNTEAFF.

This CDR3 reads CASSTDLYPEQYF. V usage is TRBV12-3 or TRBV12-4 and J usage is TRBJ2-7. The CDR3 is 13 residues long.

V gene TRBV12-3 or TRBV12-4 combines with J gene TRBJ2-1; TCRdb's D gene call, TRBD1, goes unchecked for lack of DNA. CDR3 size: 15 residues. This chain's CDR3 is CASSFGQGAYNEQFF.